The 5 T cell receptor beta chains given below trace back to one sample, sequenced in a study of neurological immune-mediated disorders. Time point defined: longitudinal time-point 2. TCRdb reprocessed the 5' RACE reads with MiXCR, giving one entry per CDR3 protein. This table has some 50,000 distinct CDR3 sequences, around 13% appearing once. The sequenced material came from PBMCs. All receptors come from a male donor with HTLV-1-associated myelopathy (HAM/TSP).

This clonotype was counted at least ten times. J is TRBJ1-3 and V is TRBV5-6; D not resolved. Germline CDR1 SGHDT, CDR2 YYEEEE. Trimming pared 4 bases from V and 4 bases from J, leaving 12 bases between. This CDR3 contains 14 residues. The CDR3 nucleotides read TGTGCCAGCAGCAGTATCGGGCGCGGAAACACCATATATTTT. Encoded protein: CASSSIGRGNTIYF.

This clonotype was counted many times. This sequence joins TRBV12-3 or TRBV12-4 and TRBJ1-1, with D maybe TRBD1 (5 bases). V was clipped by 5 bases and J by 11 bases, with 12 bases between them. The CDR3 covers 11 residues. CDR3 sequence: CASSQTALAFF. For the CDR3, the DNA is TGTGCCAGCAGTCAGACAGCCTTGGCTTTCTTT.

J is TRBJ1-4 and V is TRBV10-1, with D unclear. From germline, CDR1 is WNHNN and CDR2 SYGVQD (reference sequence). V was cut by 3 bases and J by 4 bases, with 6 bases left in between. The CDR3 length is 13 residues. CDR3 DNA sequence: TGCGCCAGCAGTGAAGCAAATAATGAAAAACTGTTTTTT. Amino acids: CASSEANNEKLFF.

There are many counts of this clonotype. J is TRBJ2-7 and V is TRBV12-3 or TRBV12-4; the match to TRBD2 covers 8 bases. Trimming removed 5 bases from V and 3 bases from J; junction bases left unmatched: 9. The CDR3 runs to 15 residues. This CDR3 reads CASSPPSSGFYEQYF. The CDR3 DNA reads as TGTGCCAGCAGTCCTCCCTCTAGCGGGTTCTACGAGCAGTACTTC.

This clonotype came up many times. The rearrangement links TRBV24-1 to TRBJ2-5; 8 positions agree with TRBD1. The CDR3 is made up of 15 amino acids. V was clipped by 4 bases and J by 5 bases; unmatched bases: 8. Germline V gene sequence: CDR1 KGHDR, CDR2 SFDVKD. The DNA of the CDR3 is TGTGCCACCAGTGAAGCGACAGGGGAGAGGGAGACCCAGTACTTC. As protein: CATSEATGERETQYF.